This T cell receptor (beta chain) was recovered during a study of cytomegalovirus exposure and HLA in healthy donors. Findings and caveats of the study: A link between a missense DCLRE1C variant and TCR beta V- and J-gene trimming emerged from a later analysis. Most sequenced TCRs were rare (though some public TCRs occurred in many donors).

Between the trimmed V and J ends, which lost 7 bases and 4 bases, there was a span of 16 bases. Germline CDR1 SQVTM, CDR2 ANQGSEA. The CDR3 extends over 13 amino acids. Turning to this clone: What it recognizes is unknown.

The primer mix had 60 Vbeta and 13 Jbeta primers. Sequencing was performed with immunoSEQ multiplex PCR; in TCRdb, only in-frame clones are kept and a portion is missing. Here the sample spans approximately 68,000 clones, around 74% being singletons. The receptor comes from a young woman in good health and CMV-seropositive. The sample consisted of PBMCs. V is TRBV29-1 and J is TRBJ1-1, with D maybe TRBD1 (6 bases). CDR3 residues: CSAEGGGGTEAFF. CDR3 nucleotides: TGCAGCGCCGAAGGGGGTGGCGGCACTGAAGCTTTCTTT.